This TCR beta chain was documented in a study of response to subunit inactivated influenza vaccine (dated by TCRdb to 2017 to 2018). Study-level background: Deep quantitative T cell receptor repertoire profiling was used in the study to track responses to a trivalent subunit inactivated influenza vaccine. General study outcomes and caveats: According to the authors, only a limited number of new T cells may be recruited by each seasonal influenza vaccination.

A note on this clonotype: Its antigen remains undetermined. Base qualities are not recorded, but no much larger clone differs from it by a single base.

The library was made by RT-PCR. Sequencing instrument: Illumina HiSeq 2500. TCRdb cleaned the public reads at Q25 with fastp, built clones with MiXCR and kept in-frame beta chains. Under each unique CDR3 protein, matching rows form one entry showing the most common genes and DNA. Within this sample are hundreds of thousands of distinct CDR3 sequences, with about 18% of them counted one time only. The ten largest clones capture roughly a tenth of the sample. The receptor's source is a man aged 45 to 65 who received an inactivated influenza vaccine. Donor details come from another sample of the same person, matched by shared clones. This sample comprised PBMCs from blood, obtained roughly 5 days after vaccination.

The bases read TGTGCCAGCAGGGCGGGGGGTACAGATACGCAGTATTTT. It specifies CASRAGGTDTQYF. The rearranged segments are TRBV6-1 and TRBJ2-3, with 8 middle bases fitting TRBD2. From the cysteine through the phenylalanine, the CDR3 covers 13 amino acids. Kept here is only the CDR3 DNA, which spans 39 bases and is read in frame from base 1. The germline V end is reduced by 6 bases and the J end by 3 bases; junction bases left unmatched: 2. In the germline V gene, CDR1 corresponds to MNHNS and CDR2 to SASEGT.